This passage covers 8 T cell receptor beta chains from one sample sequenced in a study of vaccination effects on CD4 cells after COVID-19. These receptors' antigens are unknown. Culturing for more than 9 days preceded CD4+ T cell isolation. Here immunoSEQ multiplex PCR was the method, and the copy in TCRdb shows in-frame clones only, minus some. In the table there are tens of thousands of clones, approximately 80% of which are singletons. Material: CD4+ T cells from PBMCs cultured without peptide, obtained before COVID-19 vaccination. These receptors were obtained from a human donor who received a COVID-19 vaccine.

The genes are TRBV6-1 and TRBJ2-1; TRBD2 matches at 10 bases. The trim removed 2 bases at V and 3 bases at J, leaving 10 bases unmatched. Germline CDR1 is MNHNS and CDR2 is SASEGT. This CDR3 region has 18 residues. CDR3 loop: CASSESLLAGAVYNEQFF. DNA for the CDR3: TGTGCCAGCAGTGAATCACTCCTAGCGGGGGCTGTCTACAATGAGCAGTTCTTC.

V usage is TRBV10-2 and J usage is TRBJ1-6; D ambiguous. Trimming cost V 4 bases and J 12 bases, with 10 bases left between them. This CDR3 comprises 12 residues. Per the germline V gene, CDR1 is WSHSY and CDR2 is SAAADI. The CDR3 loop reads CASSGNMGPLHF. CDR3 DNA sequence: TGCGCCAGCAGTGGTAACATGGGACCCCTCCACTTT.

The rearrangement links TRBV2 to TRBJ1-5; no clear D gene. The germline gives CDR1 SNHLY, CDR2 FYNNEI. Trimming removed 5 bases from V and 5 bases from J, with 7 bases in between. The CDR3 extends over 12 amino acids. The CDR3 DNA reads as TGTGCCAGCAGTACCGGAGATCAGCCCCAGCATTTT. This codes for CASSTGDQPQHF.

This clone has a single count. The V call is TRBV6-6, the J call TRBJ1-3, with TRBD1 as a possible D gene (5 bases). The CDR3 runs 16 residues. Germline V gene lookup returns CDR1 MNHNY and CDR2 SVGAGI (reference sequence). The ends were cut back, 0 bases at V and 0 bases at J, with 9 bases in the middle. As DNA, the CDR3 is TGTGCCAGCAGTTACTCGCAGGGCTACTCTGGAAACACCATATATTTT. Translating gives CASSYSQGYSGNTIYF.

The chain has TRBV5-8 and TRBJ1-3; D is undetermined. Per germline, CDR1 SGHTS and CDR2 YDEGEE. The V gene lost 4 bases and the J gene lost 2 bases, with 13 bases spanning the gap. This CDR3 region has 15 residues. This CDR3 reads CASSKNDRTGNTIYF. Written as DNA, the CDR3 is TGTGCCAGCAGCAAAAATGACCGGACTGGAAACACCATATATTTT. Supplemented by reference TRBV5-8 and TRBJ1-3, the full variable domain reads EAGVTQSPTHLIKTRGQQATLRCSPISGHTSVYWYQQALGLGLQFLLWYDEGEERNRGNFPPRFSGRQFPNYSSELNVNALELEDSALYLCASSKNDRTGNTIYFGEGSWLTVV.

The CDR3 spells CATCETGTNEQFF. CDR3 sequence (DNA): TGTGCCACGTGCGAGACAGGGACGAATGAGCAGTTCTTC. The chain is built from TRBV24-1 and TRBJ2-1; 7 bases map to TRBD1. Germline V gene lookup returns CDR1 KGHDR and CDR2 SFDVKD. V dropped 10 bases and J dropped 7; count of bases not matched to a gene: 9. CDR3 length: 13 residues.

The V gene is TRBV28, the J gene TRBJ2-7; 8 nucleotides agree with TRBD1. With V trimmed by 7 bases and J by 6 bases, 8 bases remained unmatched. This CDR3 has 13 amino acids. Germline loops: CDR1 MDHEN, CDR2 SYDVKM. The CDR3 region is CASKRTGPLEQYV. The CDR3 DNA reads TGTGCCAGCAAACGGACAGGGCCCCTCGAGCAGTACGTC.

The gene calls are TRBV30 and TRBJ2-2; no firm D call. Germline-derived CDR1 and CDR2 are GTSNPN and SVGIG (reference sequence). V lost 2 bases to trimming and J lost 4 bases, with 2 bases between them. This CDR3 spans 11 amino acids. The CDR3 sequence is CAWSPTGELFF. The DNA for the CDR3 is TGTGCCTGGAGTCCCACCGGGGAGCTGTTTTTT.